Included here is one TCR beta chain sequence, with context. This CDR3 spans 13 amino acids. Germline V gene data show CDR1 as MNHEY and CDR2 as SMNVEV (reference sequence). The ends were cut back, 0 bases at V and 3 bases at J, with 6 bases in the middle. These data originate in a study of radiation and T cells in renal cell carcinoma. Clones were sequenced by immunoSEQ multiplex PCR, and TCRdb holds only the in-frame ones, with some missing. The sample holds approximately 140,000 clones, roughly 80% seen once. Sample time point: baseline pretreatment blood. The treatment here: 15 Gy SBRT to primary tumor, nephrectomy 4 weeks later.

The clonotype originates from a woman aged 50 to 60 with renal cell carcinoma. This chain links TRBV27 with TRBJ2-7; D gene uncertain. The sample here was blood, taken from a patient whose treatment included radiotherapy and nephrectomy. CDR3 residues: CASSLSWGYEQYF. CDR3 nucleotides: TGTGCCAGCAGTTTATCATGGGGCTACGAGCAGTACTTC.